These T cell receptor beta chains were read from a single sample in a study of HIV-infected patients and healthy controls. TCRdb analysed the 5' RACE reads with MiXCR anew, one entry per CDR3 protein. The sample has approximately 67,000 distinct CDR3 sequences; about 16% are singletons. The sample consisted of CD4+ T cells from blood. All receptors come from a human donor in good health. Both conserved end residues are part of each CDR3. Fields, in order: D gene, V gene, J gene, clone size, CDR3 protein, CDR3 DNA. A D gene is named only where the DNA matches it firmly. Only part of the rows carry a size: once, few, many, or a class if the clone is expanded.

-	TRBV30	TRBJ1-1	-	CAWRPPGSQNTEAFF	TGTGCCTGGAGGCCCCCAGGCAGCCAGAACACTGAAGCTTTCTTT
-	TRBV2	TRBJ2-3	many	CASSEVVFTDTQYF	TGTGCCAGCAGTGAAGTGGTTTTCACAGATACGCAGTATTTT
TRBD1	TRBV7-2	TRBJ1-5	many	CASSSGTVNQPQHF	TGTGCCAGCAGCTCCGGGACAGTCAATCAGCCCCAGCATTTT
TRBD2	TRBV20-1	TRBJ2-2	-	CSAATGLAGNPELFF	TGCAGTGCTGCGACGGGCCTAGCGGGTAATCCTGAGTTGTTTTTT
-	TRBV5-6	TRBJ1-3	few	CASSPRPGAGGNTIYF	TGTGCCAGCAGCCCGCGTCCAGGGGCCGGAGGAAACACCATATATTTT
-	TRBV20-1	TRBJ1-5	-	CSAGLHSNQPQHF	TGCAGTGCAGGGCTACATAGCAATCAGCCCCAGCATTTT
-	TRBV11-3	TRBJ1-1	-	CASSLDVKGSEAFF	TGTGCCAGCAGCTTAGACGTTAAAGGGTCTGAAGCTTTCTTT
-	TRBV7-2	TRBJ2-4	few	CASSLSGGSNIQYF	TGTGCCAGCAGCTTGTCTGGCGGTTCAAACATTCAGTACTTC
TRBD2	TRBV6-6	TRBJ2-5	many	CASRASGGAETQYF	TGTGCCAGCAGGGCTAGCGGGGGGGCGGAGACCCAGTACTTC
TRBD1	TRBV12-3/TRBV12-4	TRBJ1-1	-	CASSSQDRGSTEAFF	TGTGCCAGCAGTTCCCAAGACAGGGGAAGCACTGAAGCTTTCTTT
-	TRBV20-1	TRBJ2-7	few	CSARDQSLDPYEQYF	TGCAGTGCTAGAGATCAGAGTCTAGACCCCTACGAGCAGTACTTC
TRBD2	TRBV7-2	TRBJ2-5	-	CASSEPRTSGRGETQYF	TGTGCCAGCAGCGAACCCCGCACTAGCGGGAGGGGAGAGACCCAGTACTTC
-	TRBV12-3/TRBV12-4	TRBJ1-5	-	CASSGSVRQPQHF	TGTGCCAGCAGTGGGTCCGTCCGGCAGCCCCAGCATTTT
-	TRBV14	TRBJ1-1	-	CASSQLTGQNTEAFF	TGTGCCAGCAGCCAACTGACAGGCCAGAACACTGAAGCTTTCTTT
-	TRBV12-3/TRBV12-4	TRBJ2-1	few	CASSFGRDFSGRISNNEQFF	TGTGCCAGCAGTTTTGGGCGGGACTTCTCGGGGCGGATAAGTAACAATGAGCAGTTCTTC
TRBD1	TRBV28	TRBJ1-5	few	CASSLPDRANQPQHF	TGTGCCAGCAGCTTGCCGGACAGGGCTAATCAGCCCCAGCATTTT
TRBD1	TRBV29-1	TRBJ1-1	-	CSARTGRMNTEAFF	TGCAGCGCGCGGACAGGGCGAATGAACACTGAAGCTTTCTTT
-	TRBV15	TRBJ1-5	-	CATGWSGNQPQHF	TGTGCCACCGGCTGGTCCGGCAATCAGCCCCAGCATTTT
TRBD2	TRBV6-6	TRBJ2-6	many	CASRTLGGAEANVLTF	TGTGCCAGCAGGACCCTCGGGGGGGCAGAGGCCAACGTCCTGACTTTC
TRBD2	TRBV29-1	TRBJ2-7	-	CSVTSGSNEQYF	TGCAGCGTTACTAGCGGGAGCAACGAGCAGTACTTC
-	TRBV7-9	TRBJ2-5	few	CASSGRGLGETQYF	TGTGCCAGCAGCGGTCGGGGATTGGGAGAGACCCAGTACTTC
TRBD1	TRBV29-1	TRBJ1-2	few	CSVEGQGADYGYTF	TGCAGCGTTGAAGGGCAGGGGGCTGACTATGGCTACACCTTC
-	TRBV18	TRBJ2-3	few	CASSRPGRTDTQYF	TGTGCCAGCTCACGTCCGGGCCGCACAGATACGCAGTATTTT
-	TRBV4-1	TRBJ2-4	few	CASSRVLAKNIQYF	TGCGCCAGCAGTCGAGTACTTGCCAAAAACATTCAGTACTTC
-	TRBV6-2/TRBV6-3	TRBJ2-1	few	CASSYLRDKRLEQFF	TGTGCCAGCAGTTACCTCCGGGACAAGAGATTGGAGCAGTTCTTC
TRBD1	TRBV18	TRBJ2-5	-	CASSLTTGYQETQYF	TGTGCCAGCTCACTAACGACAGGGTACCAAGAGACCCAGTACTTC
TRBD1	TRBV5-1	TRBJ2-1	-	CASSSDSQPGTGEDYNEQFF	TGCGCCAGCAGCTCGGACAGTCAGCCGGGGACAGGGGAGGATTACAATGAGCAGTTCTTC
-	TRBV12-5	TRBJ2-2	few	CASGLALPGSRGRTGELFF	TGTGCTAGTGGTTTGGCCCTCCCTGGTAGCAGGGGACGTACCGGGGAGCTGTTTTTT
TRBD1	TRBV25-1	TRBJ2-2	once	CASSEPDRDTGELFF	TGTGCCAGCAGTGAACCGGACAGGGACACCGGGGAGCTGTTTTTT
-	TRBV18	TRBJ1-1	many	CASSPQTGRDTEAFF	TGTGCCAGCTCACCGCAAACAGGTCGCGACACTGAAGCTTTCTTT
-	TRBV7-8	TRBJ1-2	-	CASRDPLYGYTF	TGTGCCAGCAGAGATCCTCTCTATGGCTACACCTTC
TRBD1	TRBV30	TRBJ2-7	few	CAWNSGTGFYEQYF	TGTGCCTGGAACTCCGGGACAGGGTTCTACGAGCAGTACTTC
TRBD1	TRBV19	TRBJ2-3	few	CASSIGTGGGTDTQYF	TGTGCCAGTAGTATAGGGACAGGGGGCGGAACAGATACGCAGTATTTT
-	TRBV5-1	TRBJ2-7	-	CASSHRGGSSYEQYF	TGCGCCAGCAGCCACAGGGGAGGAAGCTCCTACGAGCAGTACTTC
-	TRBV20-1	TRBJ1-5	once	CSARAPGGSNQPQHF	TGCAGTGCTAGAGCCCCGGGCGGTAGCAATCAGCCCCAGCATTTT
TRBD2	TRBV7-9	TRBJ2-5	many	CASSFVAGGQETQYF	TGTGCCAGCAGCTTCGTAGCGGGGGGGCAAGAGACCCAGTACTTC
-	TRBV30	TRBJ1-1	-	CAWKAWEGTEAFF	TGTGCCTGGAAAGCTTGGGAGGGGACTGAAGCTTTCTTT
TRBD2	TRBV7-2	TRBJ2-1	-	CASSSRKTSGRTNEQFF	TGTGCCAGCAGCTCGCGAAAGACTAGCGGGAGAACCAATGAGCAGTTCTTC
TRBD1	TRBV10-3	TRBJ2-2	-	CAISEPGQGKTGELFF	TGTGCCATCAGTGAGCCGGGACAGGGGAAAACCGGGGAGCTGTTTTTT
-	TRBV30	TRBJ2-7	many	CAWSQLTTGVGEQYF	TGTGCCTGGAGCCAGCTAACTACTGGTGTAGGGGAGCAGTACTTC
-	TRBV14	TRBJ2-1	-	CASSLSNREQFF	TGTGCCAGCAGCCTATCCAATCGCGAGCAGTTCTTC